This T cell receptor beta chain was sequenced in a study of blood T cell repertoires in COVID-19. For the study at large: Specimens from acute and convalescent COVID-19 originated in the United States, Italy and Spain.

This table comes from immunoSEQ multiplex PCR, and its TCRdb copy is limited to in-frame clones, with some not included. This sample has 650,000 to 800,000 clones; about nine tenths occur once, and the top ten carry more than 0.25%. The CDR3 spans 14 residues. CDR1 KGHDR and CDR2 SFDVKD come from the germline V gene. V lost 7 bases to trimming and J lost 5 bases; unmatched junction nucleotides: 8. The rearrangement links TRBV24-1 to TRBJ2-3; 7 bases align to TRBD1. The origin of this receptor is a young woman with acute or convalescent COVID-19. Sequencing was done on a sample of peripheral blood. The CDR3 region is CATSSDRVGDTQYF. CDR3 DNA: TGTGCCACCAGCTCTGACAGGGTGGGAGATACGCAGTATTTT.